This T cell receptor (beta chain) emerged from a study of shared clonotypes between healthy human individuals. In the study overall: Per donor, three plates held CD4 naive cells, three held CD4 memory, two held CD8 naive and one held CD8 memory.

Germline V gene lookup returns CDR1 MGHDK and CDR2 SYGVNS. CDR3 length equals 16 residues. V lost 3 bases to trimming and J lost 6 bases; unmatched junction nucleotides: 7. Clones were sequenced by immunoSEQ multiplex PCR, and TCRdb holds only the in-frame ones, with some missing. This table has about 2.4 million clones, roughly 93% appearing once. This clone was seen only once. Antigen: not known. General observations from the study: Rarefaction revealed incomplete sorted-subset sequencing despite large depth. Naive subsets generally exceeded memory subsets in estimated richness. Naive CD4 clonotype sharing across a few donors was around 5%.

Sequencing was carried out using naive CD4+ T cells from PBMCs. Subset reported: CD45RA+ positively selected. The sequence derives from a young man in good health. Some clones in this sample may be carry-over from other donors' samples. The chain joins TRBV25-1 to TRBJ2-3, with 12 positions matching TRBD2. The CDR3 DNA follows: TGTGCCAGCAGTGAGCGACTAGCGGGAGAAGTTGATACGCAGTATTTT. Its protein is CASSERLAGEVDTQYF.